Each of the 3 T cell receptor beta chains below was sequenced from the same sample in a study of CD8 T cells in Susac syndrome. Random hexamers served to reverse transcribe roughly 0.45 to 1 ug RNA. TCRdb passed the immunoSEQ multiplex PCR reads through MiXCR, listing each CDR3 protein once. The sample includes fewer than 300,000 distinct CDR3 sequences, roughly 85% seen only once; the top ten take around 0.12%. The material sequenced was CD8+ T cells from PBMCs. These receptors were taken from a human donor with multiple sclerosis.

The chain is built from TRBV13 and TRBJ2-7; D is possibly TRBD2 (5 bases). V was clipped by 5 bases and J by 2 bases, with 16 bases between them. The CDR3 runs to 15 residues. From germline, CDR1 is PRHDT and CDR2 FYEKMQ (reference sequence). In DNA form, the CDR3 reads TGTGCCAGCAGCGCCACCACCGGGGTTACCTACGAGCAGTACTTC. This encodes CASSATTGVTYEQYF.

CDR3 nucleotide sequence: TGTGCCAGCAGCCCAGAAGGCTACACCTTC. The encoded protein is CASSPEGYTF. The chain recombines TRBV11-2 with TRBJ1-2; no firm D call. The germline V gene encodes CDR1 SGHAT and CDR2 FQNNGV. The CDR3 consists of 10 residues. V lost 5 bases, J lost 8 bases, and 6 bases lay in between.

The rearrangement uses TRBV9 and TRBJ1-2; TRBD1 might be the D (5 bases). This CDR3 spans 10 amino acids. V was cut by 5 bases and J by 13 bases, with 12 bases left in between. Per germline, CDR1 SGDLS and CDR2 YYNGEE. The CDR3 DNA sequence: TGTGCCAGCAGTCCCCAGAGGGGCACCTTC. This codes for CASSPQRGTF.